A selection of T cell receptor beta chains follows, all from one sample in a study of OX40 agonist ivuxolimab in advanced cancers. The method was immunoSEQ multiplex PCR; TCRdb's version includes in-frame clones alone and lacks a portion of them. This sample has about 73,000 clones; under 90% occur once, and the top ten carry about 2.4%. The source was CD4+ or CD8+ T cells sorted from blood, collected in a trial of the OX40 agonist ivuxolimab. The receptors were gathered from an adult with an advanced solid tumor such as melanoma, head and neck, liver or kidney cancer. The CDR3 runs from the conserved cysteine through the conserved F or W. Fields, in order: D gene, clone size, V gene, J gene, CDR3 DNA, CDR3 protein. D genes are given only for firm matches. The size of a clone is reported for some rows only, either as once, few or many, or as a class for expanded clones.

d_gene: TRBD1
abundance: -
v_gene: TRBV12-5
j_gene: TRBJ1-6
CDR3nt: TGTGCTAGTGGCCCCGACAGGGCGTCGGAGTCACCCCTCCACTTT
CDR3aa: CASGPDRASESPLHF

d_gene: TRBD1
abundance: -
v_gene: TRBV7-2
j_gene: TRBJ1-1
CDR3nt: TGTGCCAGCAGCTTAGCGACAGGGAAGGAGACTGAAGCTTTCTTT
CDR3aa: CASSLATGKETEAFF

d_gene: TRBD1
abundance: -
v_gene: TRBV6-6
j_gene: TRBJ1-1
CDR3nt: TGTGCCAGCAGCAGGGACAGGGTGAGTGAAGCTTTCTTT
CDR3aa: CASSRDRVSEAFF

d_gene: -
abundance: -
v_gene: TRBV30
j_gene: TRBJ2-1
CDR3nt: TGTGCCTGGAGTACCCGGGCCACGGGCAATGAGCAGTTCTTC
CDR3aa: CAWSTRATGNEQFF

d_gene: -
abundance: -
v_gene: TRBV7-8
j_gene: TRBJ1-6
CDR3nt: TGTGCCAGCAGCTCTGGTCCACCAGATTTCTTTAGCTCCTATAATTCACCCCTCCACTTT
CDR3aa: CASSSGPPDFFSSYNSPLHF

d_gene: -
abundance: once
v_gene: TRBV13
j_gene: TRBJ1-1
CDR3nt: TGTGCCAGCAGCCCTGGACAACTCGAAGCTTTCTTT
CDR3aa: CASSPGQLEAFF

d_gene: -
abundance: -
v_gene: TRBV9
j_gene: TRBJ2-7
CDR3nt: TGTGCCAGCAGCGTAGACTCCTTTGTAGCCGAGCAGTACTTC
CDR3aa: CASSVDSFVAEQYF

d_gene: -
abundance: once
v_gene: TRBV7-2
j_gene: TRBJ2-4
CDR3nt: TGTGCCAGCAGCTTAGCGGTAGCCAAAAACATTCAGTACTTC
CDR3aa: CASSLAVAKNIQYF

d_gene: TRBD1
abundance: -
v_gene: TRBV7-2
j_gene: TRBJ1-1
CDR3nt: TGTGCCAGCAGCTACTTGACAGGGTTTGAAGCTTTCTTT
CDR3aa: CASSYLTGFEAFF

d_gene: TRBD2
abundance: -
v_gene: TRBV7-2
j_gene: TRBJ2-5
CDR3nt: TGTGCCAGCAGCTTGTCCGGGACTAGCGGGGCTCAAGAGACCCAGTACTTC
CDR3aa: CASSLSGTSGAQETQYF

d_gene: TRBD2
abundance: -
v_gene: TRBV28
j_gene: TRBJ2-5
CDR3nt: TGTGCCAGCAGTCGTACAGCGGGGGGCTCTACCTCCGGGGCCCAGTACTTC
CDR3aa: CASSRTAGGSTSGAQYF

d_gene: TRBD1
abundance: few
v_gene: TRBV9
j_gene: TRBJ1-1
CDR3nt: TGTGCCAGCAGCCCACGGGACAGTCAGTGGAACACTGAAGCTTTCTTT
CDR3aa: CASSPRDSQWNTEAFF

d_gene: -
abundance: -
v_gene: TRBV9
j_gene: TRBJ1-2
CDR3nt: TGTGCCAGCAGCGTAGAGGGGTCCTATGGCTACACCTTC
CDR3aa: CASSVEGSYGYTF

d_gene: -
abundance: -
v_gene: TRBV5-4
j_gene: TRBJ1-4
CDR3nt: TGTGCCAGCAGCCAGGACGGAACCAAACTGTTTTTT
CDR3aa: CASSQDGTKLFF

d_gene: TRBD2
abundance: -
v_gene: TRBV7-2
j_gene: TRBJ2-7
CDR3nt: TGTGCCAGCAGCCGCCGGTCGACTAGCCTGGTTCTCAACGAGCAGTACTTC
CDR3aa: CASSRRSTSLVLNEQYF

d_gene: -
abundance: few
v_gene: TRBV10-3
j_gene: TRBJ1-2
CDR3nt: TGTGCCATCAGTGTTAGAGAAGATGGCTACACCTTC
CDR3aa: CAISVREDGYTF

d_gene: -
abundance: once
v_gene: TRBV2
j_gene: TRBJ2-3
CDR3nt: TGTGCCAGCAGTCCACGCACAGATACGCAGTATTTT
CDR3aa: CASSPRTDTQYF

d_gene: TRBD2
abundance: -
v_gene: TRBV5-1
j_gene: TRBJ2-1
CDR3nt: TGCGCCAGCAGCTCGGGACTAGACTACTACAATGAGCAGTTCTTC
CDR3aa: CASSSGLDYYNEQFF

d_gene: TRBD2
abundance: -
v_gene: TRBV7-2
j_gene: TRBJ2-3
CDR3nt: TGTGCCAGCAGCCTCCCCCGATGGCTAGCGGGGAGCACAGATACGCAGTATTTT
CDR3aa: CASSLPRWLAGSTDTQYF

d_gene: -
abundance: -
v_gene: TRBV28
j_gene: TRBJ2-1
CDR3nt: TGTGCCAGCAGTCCCGTTTACAATGAGCAGTTCTTC
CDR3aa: CASSPVYNEQFF

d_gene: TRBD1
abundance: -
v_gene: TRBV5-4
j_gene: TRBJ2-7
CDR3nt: TGTGCCAGCAGCCTCCGACAGGGGGCGAACGAGCAGTACTTC
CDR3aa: CASSLRQGANEQYF

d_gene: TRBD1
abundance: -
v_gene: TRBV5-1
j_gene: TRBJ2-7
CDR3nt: TGCGCCAGCAGCCTCCCGGGACAGGTCTACGAGCAGTACTTC
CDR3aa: CASSLPGQVYEQYF

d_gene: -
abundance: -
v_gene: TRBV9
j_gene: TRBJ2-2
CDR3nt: TGTGCCAGCAGCGTAGTGCCAGGGTCCGGGGAGCTGTTTTTT
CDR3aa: CASSVVPGSGELFF

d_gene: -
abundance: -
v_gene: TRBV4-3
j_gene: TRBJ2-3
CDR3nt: TGCGCCAGCAGCCAAGTAATCTTCGGGCGGGGAAAGATCGCTAGCACAGATACGCAGTATTTT
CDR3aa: CASSQVIFGRGKIASTDTQYF

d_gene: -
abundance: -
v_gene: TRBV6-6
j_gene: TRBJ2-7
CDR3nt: TGTGCCAGCAGTTACTCGGGGAGCGAGCAGTACTTC
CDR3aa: CASSYSGSEQYF

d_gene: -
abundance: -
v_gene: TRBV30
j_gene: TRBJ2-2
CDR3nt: TGTGCCTGGAGTGGTGGGGAGACCTACGCGAACACCGGGGAGCTGTTTTTT
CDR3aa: CAWSGGETYANTGELFF

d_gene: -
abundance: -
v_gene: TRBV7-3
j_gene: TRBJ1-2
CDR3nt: TGTGCCAGCAGCTCCGGACAGTACTATGGCTACACCTTC
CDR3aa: CASSSGQYYGYTF

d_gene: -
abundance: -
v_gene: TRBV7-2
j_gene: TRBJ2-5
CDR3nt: TGTGCCAGCAGAAAGGACCAAGAGACCCAGTACTTC
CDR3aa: CASRKDQETQYF

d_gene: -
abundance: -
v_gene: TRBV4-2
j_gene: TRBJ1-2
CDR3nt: TGTGCCAGCAGCCAAGATACAGAAAACTATGGCTACACCTTC
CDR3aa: CASSQDTENYGYTF

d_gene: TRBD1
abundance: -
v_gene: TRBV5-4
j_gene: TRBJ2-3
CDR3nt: TGTGCCAGCAGCTCACAGGGGGCAGATACGCAGTATTTT
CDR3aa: CASSSQGADTQYF

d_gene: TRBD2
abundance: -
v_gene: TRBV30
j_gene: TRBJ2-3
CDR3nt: TGTGCCTGGAGTGTGGGAGGGGCTACGCAGTATTTT
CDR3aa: CAWSVGGATQYF

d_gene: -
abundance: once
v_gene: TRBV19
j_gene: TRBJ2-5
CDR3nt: TGTGCCAGCGGTTCGGGCCTCATCGCAGAGACCCAGTACTTC
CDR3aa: CASGSGLIAETQYF

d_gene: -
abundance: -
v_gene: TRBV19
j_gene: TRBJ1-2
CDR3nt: TGTGCCAGTAACCTCCTGGGGGTAGCTAACTATGGCTACACCTTC
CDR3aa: CASNLLGVANYGYTF

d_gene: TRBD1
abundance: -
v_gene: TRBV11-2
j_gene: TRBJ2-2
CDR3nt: TGTGCCAGCAGCTTAGAGGGGACAGGATACTACACCGGGGAGCTGTTTTTT
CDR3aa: CASSLEGTGYYTGELFF

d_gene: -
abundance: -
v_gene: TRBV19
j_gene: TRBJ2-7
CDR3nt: TGTGCCAGTAGTATAGGACCCCTCTACGAGCAGTACTTC
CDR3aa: CASSIGPLYEQYF

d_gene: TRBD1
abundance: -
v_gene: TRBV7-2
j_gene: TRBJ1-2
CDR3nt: TGTGCCAGCAGCCAGTACCGGGACAGGGGTGAAGGCTACACCTTC
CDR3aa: CASSQYRDRGEGYTF

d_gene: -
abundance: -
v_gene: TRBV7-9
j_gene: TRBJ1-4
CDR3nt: TGTGCCAGCAGCTTAAGAGGGGCTGGGGGAGAAAAACTGTTTTTT
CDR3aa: CASSLRGAGGEKLFF

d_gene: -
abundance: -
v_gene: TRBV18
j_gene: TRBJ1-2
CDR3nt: TGTGCCAGCTCACCAGGGACAACTAACTATGGCTACACCTTC
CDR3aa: CASSPGTTNYGYTF

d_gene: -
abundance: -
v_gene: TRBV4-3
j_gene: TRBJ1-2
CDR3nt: TGCGCCAGCCTTGGACAGTCGGGAGGCTACACCTTC
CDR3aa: CASLGQSGGYTF

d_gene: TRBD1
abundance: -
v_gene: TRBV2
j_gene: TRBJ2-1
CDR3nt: TGTGCCAGCAGAGTTACAGGGGGGACCTACAATGAGCAGTTCTTC
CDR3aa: CASRVTGGTYNEQFF

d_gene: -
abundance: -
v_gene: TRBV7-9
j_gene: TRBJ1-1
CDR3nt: TGTGCCAGCAGCTTATTAGGCAACACTGAAGCTTTCTTT
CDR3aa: CASSLLGNTEAFF

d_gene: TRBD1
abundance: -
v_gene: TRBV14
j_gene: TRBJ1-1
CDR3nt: TGTGCCAGCAGCCCGTTACCGGGACAGGGGAAGGGGAACACTGAAGCTTTCTTT
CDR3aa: CASSPLPGQGKGNTEAFF

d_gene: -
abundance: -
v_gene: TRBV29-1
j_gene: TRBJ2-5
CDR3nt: TGCAGCGTTCTAGGGGGCCAAGAGACCCAGTACTTC
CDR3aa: CSVLGGQETQYF

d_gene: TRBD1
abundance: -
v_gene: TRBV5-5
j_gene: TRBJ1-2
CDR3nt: TGTGCCAGCAGCATCCGGGACAGGGAAGTGAGGGGCTATGGCTACACCTTC
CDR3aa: CASSIRDREVRGYGYTF

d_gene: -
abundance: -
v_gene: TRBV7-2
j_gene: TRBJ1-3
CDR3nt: TGTGCCAGCAGCTGGTCGGGGTCCCTAAACTCTGGAAACACCATATATTTT
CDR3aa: CASSWSGSLNSGNTIYF

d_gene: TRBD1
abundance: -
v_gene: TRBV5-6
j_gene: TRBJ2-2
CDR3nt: TGTGCCAGCAGCTTGCCCGGGACAGGCTCTAACACCGGGGAGCTGTTTTTT
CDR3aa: CASSLPGTGSNTGELFF

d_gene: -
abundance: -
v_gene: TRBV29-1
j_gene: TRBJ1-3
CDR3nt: TGCAGCGTTTGGGGCCGTGGAAACACCATATATTTT
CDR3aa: CSVWGRGNTIYF

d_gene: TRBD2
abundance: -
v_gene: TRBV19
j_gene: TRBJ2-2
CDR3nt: TGTGCCAGTAGTATAGAGGGGACTAGCGGGAGGGCCCGGACCGGGGAGCTGTTTTTT
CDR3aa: CASSIEGTSGRARTGELFF

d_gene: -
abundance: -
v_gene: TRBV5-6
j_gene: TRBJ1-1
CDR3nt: TGTGCCAGCAGCTTAGGGAGGAACACTGAAGCTTTCTTT
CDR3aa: CASSLGRNTEAFF

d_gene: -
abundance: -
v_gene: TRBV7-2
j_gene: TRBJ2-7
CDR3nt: TGTGCCAGCAGCCCGCCCGGGGGGCGTCTGTACGAGCAGTACTTC
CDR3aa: CASSPPGGRLYEQYF

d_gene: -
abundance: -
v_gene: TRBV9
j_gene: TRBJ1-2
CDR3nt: TGTGCCAGCAGCGAGGCGTCCCAGGGGTTGGTCTATGGCTACACCTTC
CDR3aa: CASSEASQGLVYGYTF

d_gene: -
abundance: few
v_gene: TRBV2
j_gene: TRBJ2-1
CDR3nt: TGTGCCAGCAGTTTACAGGTCTCCTACAATGAGCAGTTCTTC
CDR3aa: CASSLQVSYNEQFF

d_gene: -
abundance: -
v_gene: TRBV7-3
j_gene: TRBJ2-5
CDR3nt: TGTGCCAGCAGTTATCGAGCGCAAGAGACCCAGTACTTC
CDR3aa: CASSYRAQETQYF